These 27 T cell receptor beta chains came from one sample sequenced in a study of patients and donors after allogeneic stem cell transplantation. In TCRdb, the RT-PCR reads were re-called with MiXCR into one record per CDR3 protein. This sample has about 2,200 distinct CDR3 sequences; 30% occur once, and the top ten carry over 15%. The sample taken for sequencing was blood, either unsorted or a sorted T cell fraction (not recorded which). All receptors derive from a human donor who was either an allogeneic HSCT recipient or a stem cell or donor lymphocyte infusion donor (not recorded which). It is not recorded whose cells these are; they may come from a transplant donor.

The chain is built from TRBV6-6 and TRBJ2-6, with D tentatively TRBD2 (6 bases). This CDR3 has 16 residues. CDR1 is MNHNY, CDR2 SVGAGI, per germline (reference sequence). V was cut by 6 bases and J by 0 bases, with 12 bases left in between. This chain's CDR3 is CASRPGGDSGANVLTF. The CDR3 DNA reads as TGTGCCAGCAGGCCCGGAGGGGACTCTGGGGCCAACGTCCTGACTTTC.

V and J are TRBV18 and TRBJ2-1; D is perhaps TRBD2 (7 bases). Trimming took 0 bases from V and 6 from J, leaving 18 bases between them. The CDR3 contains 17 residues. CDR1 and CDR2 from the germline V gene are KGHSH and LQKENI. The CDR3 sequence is CASSPPDGGSRGNEQFF. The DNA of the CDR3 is TGTGCCAGCTCACCACCGGATGGCGGGAGCAGGGGCAATGAGCAGTTCTTC.

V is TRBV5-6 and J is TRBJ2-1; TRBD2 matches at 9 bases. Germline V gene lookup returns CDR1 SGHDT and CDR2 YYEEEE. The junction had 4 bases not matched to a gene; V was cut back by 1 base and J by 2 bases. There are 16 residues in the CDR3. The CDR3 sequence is CASSLLGLATYNEQFF. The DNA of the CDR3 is TGTGCCAGCAGCTTGCTGGGACTAGCTACCTACAATGAGCAGTTCTTC.

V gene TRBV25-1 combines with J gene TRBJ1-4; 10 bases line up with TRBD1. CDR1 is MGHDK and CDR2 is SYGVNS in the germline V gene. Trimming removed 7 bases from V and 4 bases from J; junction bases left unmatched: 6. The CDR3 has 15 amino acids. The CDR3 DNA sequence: TGTGCCAGCACCCGGGACAGGGGTGGTAATGAAAAACTGTTTTTT. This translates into CASTRDRGGNEKLFF.

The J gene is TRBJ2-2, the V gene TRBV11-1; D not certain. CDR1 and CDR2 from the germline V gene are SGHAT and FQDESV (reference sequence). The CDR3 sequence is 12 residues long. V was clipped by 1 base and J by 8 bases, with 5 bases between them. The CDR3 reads CASSLVEGELFF. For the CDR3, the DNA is TGTGCCAGCAGCTTAGTCGAGGGGGAGCTGTTTTTT.

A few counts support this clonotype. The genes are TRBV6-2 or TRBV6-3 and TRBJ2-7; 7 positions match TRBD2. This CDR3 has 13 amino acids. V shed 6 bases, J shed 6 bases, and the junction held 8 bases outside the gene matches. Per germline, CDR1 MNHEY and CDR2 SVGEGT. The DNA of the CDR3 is TGTGCCAGCAGCCGGCCTTCGGGGGGCGAGCAGTACGTC. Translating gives CASSRPSGGEQYV.

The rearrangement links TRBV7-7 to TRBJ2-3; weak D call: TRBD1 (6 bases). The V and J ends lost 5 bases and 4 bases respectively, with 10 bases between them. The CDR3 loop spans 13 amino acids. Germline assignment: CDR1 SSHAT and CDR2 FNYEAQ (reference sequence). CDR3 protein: CASSMAGADTQYF. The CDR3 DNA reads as TGTGCCAGCAGCATGGCAGGGGCAGATACGCAGTATTTT.

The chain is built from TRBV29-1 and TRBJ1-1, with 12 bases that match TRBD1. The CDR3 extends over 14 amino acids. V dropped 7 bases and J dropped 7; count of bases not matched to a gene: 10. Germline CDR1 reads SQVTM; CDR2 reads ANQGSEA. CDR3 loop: CSALRDRGRSEAFF. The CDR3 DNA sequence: TGCAGCGCCCTCAGGGACAGGGGGCGAAGTGAAGCTTTCTTT.

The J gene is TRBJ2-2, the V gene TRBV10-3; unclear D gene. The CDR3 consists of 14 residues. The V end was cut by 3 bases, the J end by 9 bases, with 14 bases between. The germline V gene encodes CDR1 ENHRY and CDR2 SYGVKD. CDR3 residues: CAISDPLTPRELFF. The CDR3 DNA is TGTGCCATCAGTGACCCTCTCACCCCTAGGGAGCTGTTTTTT.

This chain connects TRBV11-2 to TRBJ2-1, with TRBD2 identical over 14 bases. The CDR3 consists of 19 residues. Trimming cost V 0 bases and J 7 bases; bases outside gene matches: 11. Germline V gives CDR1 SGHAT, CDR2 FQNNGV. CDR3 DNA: TGTGCCAGCAGCTTAGATTTGGGACTAGCGGGAGTCCGGTCGAATGAGCAGTTCTTC. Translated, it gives CASSLDLGLAGVRSNEQFF.

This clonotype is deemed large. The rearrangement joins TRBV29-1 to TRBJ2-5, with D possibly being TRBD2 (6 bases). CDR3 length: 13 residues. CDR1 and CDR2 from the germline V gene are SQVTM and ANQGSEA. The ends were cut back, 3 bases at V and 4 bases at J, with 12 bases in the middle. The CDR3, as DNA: TGCAGCGTTGAGGGTGGAGGGGCAGAGACCCAGTACTTC. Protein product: CSVEGGGAETQYF. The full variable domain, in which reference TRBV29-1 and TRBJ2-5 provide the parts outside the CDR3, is SAVISQKPSRDICQRGTSLTIQCQVDSQVTMMFWYRQQPGQSLTLIATANQGSEATYESGFVIDKFPISRPNLTFSTLTVSNMSPEDSSIYLCSVEGGGAETQYFGPGTRLLVL.

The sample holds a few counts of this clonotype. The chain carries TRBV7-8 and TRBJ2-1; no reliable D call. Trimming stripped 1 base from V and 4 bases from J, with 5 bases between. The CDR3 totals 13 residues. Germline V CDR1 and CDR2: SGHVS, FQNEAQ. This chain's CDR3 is CASSLERYNEQFF. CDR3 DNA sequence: TGTGCCAGCAGCTTAGAGCGATACAATGAGCAGTTCTTC. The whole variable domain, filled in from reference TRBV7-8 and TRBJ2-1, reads GAGVSQSPRYKVAKRGQDVALRCDPISGHVSLFWYQQALGQGPEFLTYFQNEAQLDKSGLPSDRFFAERPEGSVSTLKIQRTQQEDSAVYLCASSLERYNEQFFGPGTRLTVL.

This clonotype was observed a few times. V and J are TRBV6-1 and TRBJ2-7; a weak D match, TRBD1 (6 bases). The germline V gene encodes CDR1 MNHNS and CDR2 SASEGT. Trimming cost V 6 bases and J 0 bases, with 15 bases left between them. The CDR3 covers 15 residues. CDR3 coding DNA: TGTGCCAGCAGGTTACAGGGCCCAAGCTCCTACGAGCAGTACTTC. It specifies CASRLQGPSSYEQYF.

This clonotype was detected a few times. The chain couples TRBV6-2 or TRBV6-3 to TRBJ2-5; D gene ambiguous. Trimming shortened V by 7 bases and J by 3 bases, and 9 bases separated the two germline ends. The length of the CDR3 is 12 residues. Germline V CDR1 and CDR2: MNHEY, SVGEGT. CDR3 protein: CASKVGEETQYF. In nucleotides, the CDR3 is TGTGCCAGCAAAGTCGGAGAAGAGACCCAGTACTTC.

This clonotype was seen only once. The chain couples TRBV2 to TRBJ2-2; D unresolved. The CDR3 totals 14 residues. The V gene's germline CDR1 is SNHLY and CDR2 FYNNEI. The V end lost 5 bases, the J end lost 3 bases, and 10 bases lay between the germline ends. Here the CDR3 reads CASSNRADTGELFF. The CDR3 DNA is TGTGCCAGCAGTAACCGGGCTGACACCGGGGAGCTGTTTTTT.

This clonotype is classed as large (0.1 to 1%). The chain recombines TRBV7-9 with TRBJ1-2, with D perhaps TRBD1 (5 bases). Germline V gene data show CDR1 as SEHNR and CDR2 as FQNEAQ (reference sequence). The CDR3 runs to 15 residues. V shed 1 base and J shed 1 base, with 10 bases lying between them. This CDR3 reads CASSLVGDHNYGYTF. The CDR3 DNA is TGTGCCAGCAGCTTAGTAGGGGATCATAACTATGGCTACACCTTC.

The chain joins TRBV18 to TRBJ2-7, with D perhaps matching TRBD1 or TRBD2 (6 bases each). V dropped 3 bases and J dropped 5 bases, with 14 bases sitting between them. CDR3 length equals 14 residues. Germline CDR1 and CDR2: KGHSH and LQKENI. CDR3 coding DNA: TGTGCCAGCTCACCGAGGACGGGGGCTGACGAGCAGTACGTC. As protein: CASSPRTGADEQYV.

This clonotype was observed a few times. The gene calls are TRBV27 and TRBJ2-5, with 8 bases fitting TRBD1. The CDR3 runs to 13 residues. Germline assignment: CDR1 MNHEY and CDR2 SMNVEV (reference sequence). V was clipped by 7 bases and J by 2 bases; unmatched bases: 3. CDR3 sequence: CASTTGGQETQYF. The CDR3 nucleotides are TGTGCCAGCACAACAGGGGGTCAAGAGACCCAGTACTTC.

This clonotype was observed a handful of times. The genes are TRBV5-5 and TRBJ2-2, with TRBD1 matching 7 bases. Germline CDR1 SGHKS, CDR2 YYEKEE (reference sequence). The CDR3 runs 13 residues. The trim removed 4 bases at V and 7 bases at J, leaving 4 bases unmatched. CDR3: CASSATGYGELFF. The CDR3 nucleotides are TGTGCCAGCAGCGCGACAGGGTACGGGGAGCTGTTTTTT.

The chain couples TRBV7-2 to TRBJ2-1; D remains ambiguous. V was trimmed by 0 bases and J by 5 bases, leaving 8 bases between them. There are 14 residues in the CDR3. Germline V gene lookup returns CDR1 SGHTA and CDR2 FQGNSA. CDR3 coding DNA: TGTGCCAGCAGCTTAGCGATGACGGACAATGAGCAGTTCTTC. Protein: CASSLAMTDNEQFF.

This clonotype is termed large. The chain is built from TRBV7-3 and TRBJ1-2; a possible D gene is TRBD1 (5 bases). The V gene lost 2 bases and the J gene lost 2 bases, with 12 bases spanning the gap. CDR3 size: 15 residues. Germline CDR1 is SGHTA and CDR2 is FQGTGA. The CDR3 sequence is CASSLDSESNYGYTF. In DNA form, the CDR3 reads TGTGCCAGCAGCTTAGACAGCGAATCCAACTATGGCTACACCTTC.

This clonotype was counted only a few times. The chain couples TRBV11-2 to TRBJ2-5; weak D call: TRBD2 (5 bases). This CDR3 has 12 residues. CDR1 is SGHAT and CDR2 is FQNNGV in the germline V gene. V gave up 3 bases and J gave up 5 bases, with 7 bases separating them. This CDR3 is CASSFGVETQYF. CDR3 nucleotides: TGTGCCAGCAGCTTCGGGGTGGAGACCCAGTACTTC.

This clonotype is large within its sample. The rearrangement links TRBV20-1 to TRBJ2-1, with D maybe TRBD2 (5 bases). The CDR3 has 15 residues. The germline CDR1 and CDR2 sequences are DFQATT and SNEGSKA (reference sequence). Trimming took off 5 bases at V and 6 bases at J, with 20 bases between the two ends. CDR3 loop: CSAYPTTRFSNEQFF. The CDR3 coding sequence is TGCAGTGCTTATCCGACAACTAGATTTAGCAATGAGCAGTTCTTC.

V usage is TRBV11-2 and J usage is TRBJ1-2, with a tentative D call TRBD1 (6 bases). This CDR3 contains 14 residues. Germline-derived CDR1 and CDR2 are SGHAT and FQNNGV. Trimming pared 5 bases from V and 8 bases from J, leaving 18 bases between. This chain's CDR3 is CASSGTTGLGGYTF. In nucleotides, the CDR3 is TGTGCCAGCAGCGGAACGACAGGCCTAGGAGGCTACACCTTC.

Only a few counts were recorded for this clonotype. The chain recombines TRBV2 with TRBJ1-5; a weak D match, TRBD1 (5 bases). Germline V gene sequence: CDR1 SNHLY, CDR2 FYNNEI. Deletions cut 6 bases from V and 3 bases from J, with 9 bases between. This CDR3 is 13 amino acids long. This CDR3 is CASRRDFNQPQHF. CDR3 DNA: TGTGCCAGCAGGAGGGACTTCAATCAGCCCCAGCATTTT.

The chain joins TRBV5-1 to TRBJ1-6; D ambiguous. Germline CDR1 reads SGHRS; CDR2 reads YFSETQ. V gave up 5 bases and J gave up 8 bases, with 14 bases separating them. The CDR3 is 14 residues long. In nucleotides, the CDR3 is TGCGCCAGCAGAAAGGGCCCGTCGGATTCACCCCTCCACTTT. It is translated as CASRKGPSDSPLHF.

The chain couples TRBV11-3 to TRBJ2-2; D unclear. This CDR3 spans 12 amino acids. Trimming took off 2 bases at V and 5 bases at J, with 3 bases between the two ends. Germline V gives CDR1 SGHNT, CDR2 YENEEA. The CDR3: CASSLFTGELFF. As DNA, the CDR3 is TGTGCCAGCAGCTTATTTACCGGGGAGCTGTTTTTT.